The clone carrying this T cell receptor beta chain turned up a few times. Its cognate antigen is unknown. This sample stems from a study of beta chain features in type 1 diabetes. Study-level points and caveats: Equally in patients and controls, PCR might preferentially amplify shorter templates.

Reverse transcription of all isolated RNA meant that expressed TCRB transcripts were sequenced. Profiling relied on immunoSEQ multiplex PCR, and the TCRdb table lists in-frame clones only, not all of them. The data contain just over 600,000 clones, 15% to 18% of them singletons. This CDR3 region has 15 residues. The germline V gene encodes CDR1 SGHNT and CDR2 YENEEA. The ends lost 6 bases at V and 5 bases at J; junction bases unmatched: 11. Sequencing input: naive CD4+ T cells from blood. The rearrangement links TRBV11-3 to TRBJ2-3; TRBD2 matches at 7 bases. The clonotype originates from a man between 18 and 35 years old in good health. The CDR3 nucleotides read TGTGCCAGCAGTCCCGGGGGGTCCCGCGGAGATACGCAGTATTTT. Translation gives CASSPGGSRGDTQYF. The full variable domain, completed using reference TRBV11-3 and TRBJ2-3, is EAGVVQSPRYKIIEKKQPVAFWCNPISGHNTLYWYLQNLGQGPELLIRYENEEAVDDSQLPKDRFSAERLKGVDSTLKIQPAELGDSAVYLCASSPGGSRGDTQYFGPGTRLTVL.